This T cell receptor beta chain derives from a study of beta chain features in type 1 diabetes (dated by TCRdb to between 2018 and 2020). Some background on the complete study: Patients and healthy donors did not differ in mean age, gender distribution, total cell number or subset yield. Whereas all 28 donors provided naive and central memory subsets, regulatory and stem cell-like memory subsets were isolated from just 8 patients and roughly 8 healthy donors. The study compared TCRB repertoires of sorted circulating CD4+ T cell subsets between recently diagnosed type 1 diabetes patients and matched healthy donors. Across all samples, almost 110 million sorted cells were examined, and cell number per subset correlated strongly with RNA yield. Overall study outcomes, separate from this receptor: Naive, central memory and regulatory TCRB repertoires appeared to be more similar among patients than among healthy donors. Because cDNA rather than genomic DNA was sequenced, highly expressing activated cells could have been over-represented, although no difference in activation and CD3 levels was found between groups. Fewer insertions and more nucleotide deletions at VDJ recombination sites were observed in patients with type 1 diabetes, implying thymic rearrangement abnormalities. Because the HLA sub-analyses included only small numbers of individuals, any influence of HLA type on TCRB rearrangement was left unresolved. Shorter templates might be favored by PCR, yet because patient and control samples were amplified and corrected together, any such skew would affect both groups equally. Type 1 diabetes patients showed a moderate but significant shortening of TCRB CDR3 length in all four CD4+ subsets.

CDR1 and CDR2 were assigned from the germline V gene as LGHNA and YSLEER. The germline ends are 8 bases apart after V is trimmed by 1 base and J by 7 bases. The CDR3 runs 13 amino acids, cysteine and phenylalanine included. Here the CDR3 DNA is all that survives: 39 bases in frame from base 1. The High Capacity cDNA Reverse Transcription Kit was used to reverse transcribe all of the isolated RNA, meaning that expressed TCRB transcripts were what got sequenced. Deep immunoSEQ sequencing was performed on naive, central memory and regulatory T cell samples, with an average of roughly 3.3 million total reads per sample. After sorted cells were lysed in RLT buffer, RNA was extracted with DNase-treated RNeasy Micro or Mini kits, with the choice depending on cell number. Each cell subset was processed on its own to prevent cross-contamination, while patient and healthy donor samples were processed together. The immunoSEQ multiplex PCR was used to amplify TCRB sequences from cDNA, generating 87-bp fragments that spanned the CDR3 region. The amplicons were sequenced using the Illumina HiSeq platform. Per the original workflow: Synthetic template baselines were used to correct PCR bias computationally, reads within Hamming distance 2 were collapsed, and singletons that could not be merged were discarded. Reads were aligned against IMGT to assign V, D and J genes, CDR3 length and insertions or deletions at six rearrangement sites. Within each subset, clonotype counts were normalized to the number of sorted cells before true diversity and Gini coefficients were calculated with the tcR R package. The overlap coefficient, calculated on TCRB nucleotide sequences, was used to measure repertoire sharing. As a proxy for the pre-selection repertoire, out-of-frame TCRB sequences from naive cells were analyzed. What TCRdb holds here is the immuneACCESS table cut down to in-frame rearrangements. Part of the clones is not present; checked against another copy, under half of the missing clones reflect an unresolved V gene, and the others are unexplained. V, J and clone size reflect that table, while D and trimming were determined from the DNA. This sample comprises around 430,000 clones, 30% of them detected only once. More than 0.055% of the sample belongs to the ten largest clones.

About this clone itself: No cognate antigen has been identified for it. No clone much larger than this one lies a single base away; base qualities are absent.

Each donor gave one peripheral blood draw, averaging approximately 120 mL, which was collected into heparinised tubes. Using a panel that included CD45RO, CCR7, CD25, CD127, CD95 and CD27, naive, central memory, regulatory and stem cell-like memory CD4+ T cells were sorted on a BD FACSAria II. A purity above 98% was achieved for all sorted populations. PBMCs were isolated immediately by Lymphoprep density gradient centrifugation and stained directly without culture. So that batch effects would be minimized, each experiment stained and sorted samples in pairs, pairing one healthy donor with one patient.

Source material: naive CD4+ T cells from blood. Per the publication, the cell subset or site label means: true naive CD4+ T cells. The sequence was obtained from a man between 18 and 29 years old in good health. The rearranged chain carries TRBV4-3 and TRBJ2-1; confidence is insufficient to name the D gene. DNA sequence: TGCGCCAGCAGCCAAGGGACGGTTAATGAGCAGTTCTTC. This translates into CASSQGTVNEQFF.